What follows are 21 T cell receptor beta chains derived from one specimen sequenced in a study of CD8+CD57+ T cells in acquired aplastic anemia. The TCR beta profiling, which covered VDJ combination and CDR3 sequence, was carried out using genomic DNA as the template. TCRdb reprocessed the reads with MiXCR, giving one entry per CDR3 protein. The sample consists of about 190,000 distinct CDR3 sequences, 54% of them appearing once. The sample was sorted CD4+, CD8+, or CD8+CD57+ T cells (not recorded which) from PBMCs. The receptor set was obtained from a human donor in good health, serving as a control.

This clonotype appeared many times. This rearrangement joins TRBV20-1 to TRBJ2-1; 10 nucleotides align to TRBD1. J gave up 5 bases and V 3 bases, and 4 bases lay outside the gene matches. CDR1 DFQATT and CDR2 SNEGSKA come from the germline V gene (reference sequence). The CDR3 covers 14 residues. CDR3 loop: CSASRQGAHNEQFF. The CDR3 region has the DNA TGCAGTGCTAGTAGACAGGGGGCGCACAATGAGCAGTTCTTC.

This clonotype occurred many times. This sequence joins TRBV19 and TRBJ2-7; 8 bases map to TRBD1. The germline V gene has CDR1 LNHDA and CDR2 SQIVND (reference sequence). The CDR3 contains 14 residues. The junction had 5 bases not matched to a gene; V was cut back by 5 bases and J by 2 bases. As DNA, the CDR3 is TGTGCCAGTAGTCGACCGACAGGGGCCTACGAGCAGTACTTC. Translated: CASSRPTGAYEQYF.

The chain is built from TRBV15 and TRBJ1-2, with D tentatively TRBD1 (6 bases). V gave up 9 bases and J gave up 2 bases, with 16 bases separating them. Germline CDR1 reads LNHNV; CDR2 reads YYDKDF (reference sequence). The CDR3 contains 14 residues. CDR3 protein: CATAEPTGNYGYTF. The CDR3 DNA sequence: TGTGCCACTGCGGAACCGACAGGAAACTATGGCTACACCTTC.

This clonotype was seen ten or more times. The chain is built from TRBV20-1 and TRBJ1-2, with TRBD1 as a possible D gene (6 bases). This CDR3 is 12 amino acids long. Germline lookup yields CDR1 DFQATT and CDR2 SNEGSKA (reference sequence). The V end was cut by 6 bases, the J end by 0 bases, with 8 bases between. The CDR3 DNA follows: TGCAGTGCAGGGGGGACTAACTATGGCTACACCTTC. It codes for CSAGGTNYGYTF.

This clonotype was detected a few times. The V call is TRBV11-2, the J call TRBJ2-5, with D perhaps assigned TRBD1 or TRBD2 (5 bases each). Germline lookup yields CDR1 SGHAT and CDR2 FQNNGV. The CDR3 spans 15 residues. The V end lost 5 bases, the J end lost 0 bases, and 13 bases lay between the germline ends. The CDR3 DNA is TGTGCCAGCAGCCAGGGACGGATCTACCAAGAGACCCAGTACTTC. Protein: CASSQGRIYQETQYF.

In its sample, this clonotype was seen many times. This chain links TRBV6-5 with TRBJ1-1; D might be TRBD1 (6 bases). CDR3 length: 14 amino acids. Germline CDR1 MNHEY, CDR2 SVGAGI. The V end was cut by 4 bases, the J end by 3 bases, with 12 bases between. CDR3: CASSSGAADTEAFF. CDR3 DNA: TGTGCCAGCAGTTCGGGGGCGGCGGACACTGAAGCTTTCTTT.

The J gene is TRBJ2-7, the V gene TRBV2; no definite D call. The germline CDR1 and CDR2 sequences are SNHLY and FYNNEI. The CDR3 sequence is 14 residues long. V shed 5 bases and J shed 2 bases, with 13 bases lying between them. The DNA of the CDR3 is TGTGCCAGCAGTCACCCGGGCCTTACCTACGAGCAGTACTTC. Protein product: CASSHPGLTYEQYF.

This clonotype occurred many times. The rearrangement uses TRBV15 and TRBJ2-7; TRBD1 matches at 11 bases. After removal of 0 bases from V and 0 bases from J, the junction contained 4 bases not matched to a gene. The CDR3 extends over 17 amino acids. Germline assignment: CDR1 LNHNV and CDR2 YYDKDF (reference sequence). The CDR3 loop reads CATSRDTGQGVSYEQYF. The CDR3 DNA is TGTGCCACCAGCAGAGATACGGGACAGGGGGTCTCCTACGAGCAGTACTTC.

Ten or more counts support this clonotype. V is TRBV2 and J is TRBJ1-5, with 7 positions matching TRBD1. The trim removed 1 base at V and 1 base at J, leaving 1 base unmatched. Germline V gene sequence: CDR1 SNHLY, CDR2 FYNNEI. CDR3 length: 15 residues. CDR3 region: CASSEGRGSNQPQHF. The CDR3 bases are TGTGCCAGCAGTGAAGGCAGGGGGAGCAATCAGCCCCAGCATTTT.

The rearrangement joins TRBV25-1 to TRBJ2-7, with D perhaps matching TRBD1 (6 bases). The CDR3 contains 11 residues. The germline gives CDR1 MGHDK, CDR2 SYGVNS. Trimming took off 8 bases at V and 8 bases at J, with 13 bases between the two ends. This CDR3 is CASGQLEKQYF. The CDR3 DNA reads TGTGCCAGCGGACAGCTTGAAAAGCAGTACTTC.

This clonotype was seen repeatedly, ten times or more. This rearrangement joins TRBV20-1 to TRBJ2-5, with D tentatively TRBD2 (6 bases). V shed 1 base and J shed 5 bases, with 20 bases lying between them. This CDR3 comprises 16 residues. The germline V gene encodes CDR1 DFQATT and CDR2 SNEGSKA (reference sequence). The CDR3 loop is CSARVVRPGLVETQYF. The DNA of the CDR3 is TGCAGTGCTAGAGTGGTACGTCCGGGACTGGTGGAGACCCAGTACTTC.

The rearrangement joins TRBV19 to TRBJ2-3; 7 bases agree with TRBD1. After removal of 7 bases from V and 5 bases from J, the junction contained 9 bases not matched to a gene. This CDR3 has 14 residues. The germline V gene encodes CDR1 LNHDA and CDR2 SQIVND (reference sequence). CDR3 sequence: CASNHDREGDTQYF. The CDR3 DNA sequence: TGTGCCAGTAACCATGACAGGGAAGGAGATACGCAGTATTTT.

This clonotype was recorded many times. A much larger clone lies one base from this, so it may be a read error. The chain has TRBV7-2 and TRBJ1-1; TRBD1 matches 9 bases. Germline V gene lookup returns CDR1 SGHTA and CDR2 FQGNSA. CDR3 length: 15 amino acids. The CDR3 bases are TGTGCCAGCAGCTCCCGGACAGGGGCGAACGCTGAAGCTTTCTTT. Translated, it gives CASSSRTGANAEAFF.

This clonotype was detected once. The J gene is TRBJ2-7, the V gene TRBV29-1, with TRBD1 identical over 7 bases. The CDR3 contains 13 residues. Per germline, CDR1 SQVTM and CDR2 ANQGSEA. The junction had 6 bases not matched to a gene; V was cut back by 6 bases and J by 1 base. The CDR3 nucleotides read TGCAGCGTATCTCCGACAGGGTCCTACGAGCAGTACTTC. Protein product: CSVSPTGSYEQYF.

This clonotype was recorded a few times. The chain joins TRBV20-1 to TRBJ2-1; the match to TRBD2 covers 11 bases. The germline gives CDR1 DFQATT, CDR2 SNEGSKA (reference sequence). The CDR3 spans 14 residues. J was trimmed by 4 bases and V by 6 bases; bases with no gene match: 5. The CDR3 protein is CSALGTSGYNEQFF. CDR3 DNA sequence: TGCAGTGCGCTGGGGACTAGCGGATACAATGAGCAGTTCTTC.

The V gene is TRBV25-1, the J gene TRBJ2-7, with TRBD2 as a possible D gene (6 bases). Trimming removed 8 bases from V and 6 bases from J, with 20 bases in between. Germline CDR1 MGHDK, CDR2 SYGVNS. This CDR3 contains 14 residues. For the CDR3, the DNA is TGTGCCAGCTCAATCCAGGGAGGTGGATCCGAGCAGTACTTC. Protein sequence: CASSIQGGGSEQYF.

This rearrangement joins TRBV6-7 to TRBJ2-3; weak D call: TRBD1 (5 bases). TRBV6-7 is flagged as an ORF with uncertain function. V lost 5 bases to trimming and J lost 1 base, with 19 bases between them. The length of the CDR3 is 17 residues. Written as DNA, the CDR3 is TGTGCCAGCAGTCTCGACAAACAGGCTTTATGCACAGATACGCAGTATTTT. This codes for CASSLDKQALCTDTQYF.

The chain employs TRBV10-3 and TRBJ2-7; no firm D call. The CDR3 length is 13 residues. Germline V gives CDR1 ENHRY, CDR2 SYGVKD. Between the trimmed V and J ends, which lost 7 bases and 0 bases, there was a span of 10 bases. CDR3 in DNA: TGTGCCATCATGTCTGGGAACTCCTACGAGCAGTACTTC. Its translation is CAIMSGNSYEQYF.

This clonotype was counted ten times or more. The chain has TRBV2 and TRBJ2-3; 9 positions agree with TRBD2. After removal of 8 bases from V and 4 bases from J, the junction contained 10 bases not matched to a gene. CDR3 length: 15 amino acids. CDR1 SNHLY and CDR2 FYNNEI come from the germline V gene. CDR3 sequence: CASSSGAGGPDTQYF. The CDR3 bases are TGTGCCAGCTCTAGCGGGGCAGGCGGTCCAGATACGCAGTATTTT.

The chain combines TRBV29-1 with TRBJ1-2; 11 bases agree with TRBD1. CDR3 size: 14 residues. Germline V gene lookup returns CDR1 SQVTM and CDR2 ANQGSEA. V was clipped by 6 bases and J by 8 bases; unmatched bases: 11. Written as DNA, the CDR3 is TGCAGCGTCGCTAGGACAGGGGGCGCGGTAGGCTACACCTTC. Its translation: CSVARTGGAVGYTF.

In its sample, this clonotype was seen many times. The gene calls are TRBV5-4 and TRBJ1-1, with D unclear. CDR1 is SGHNT and CDR2 is YYREEE in the germline V gene (reference sequence). This CDR3 contains 14 residues. The ends were cut back, 4 bases at V and 3 bases at J, with 13 bases in the middle. The CDR3 reads CASSPYRVDTEAFF. The CDR3 DNA is TGTGCCAGCAGCCCTTACCGGGTGGACACTGAAGCTTTCTTT.